This TCR beta chain is from a study of blood T cells in healthy people across ages. PCR was performed a second time for roughly 7 to 12 cycles using a sample-barcoded 5' primer and a J-beta primer mix. TCRdb reanalysed the 5' RACE reads using MiXCR and keeps one entry per CDR3 protein. The sample records around 600,000 distinct CDR3 sequences, roughly 48% being singletons. The CDR3 extends over 15 amino acids. V shed 7 bases and J shed 0 bases, with 13 bases lying between them. Germline V lookup: CDR1 MNHEY, CDR2 SMNVEV (reference sequence). Sequencing used blood. The rearrangement links TRBV27 to TRBJ2-1, with D perhaps matching TRBD1 or TRBD2 (6 bases each). The receptor's source is a man at least 80 years old in good health. The CDR3 here is CASKGGVGSYNEQFF. The DNA of the CDR3 is TGTGCCAGCAAGGGGGGAGTTGGCTCCTACAATGAGCAGTTCTTC.